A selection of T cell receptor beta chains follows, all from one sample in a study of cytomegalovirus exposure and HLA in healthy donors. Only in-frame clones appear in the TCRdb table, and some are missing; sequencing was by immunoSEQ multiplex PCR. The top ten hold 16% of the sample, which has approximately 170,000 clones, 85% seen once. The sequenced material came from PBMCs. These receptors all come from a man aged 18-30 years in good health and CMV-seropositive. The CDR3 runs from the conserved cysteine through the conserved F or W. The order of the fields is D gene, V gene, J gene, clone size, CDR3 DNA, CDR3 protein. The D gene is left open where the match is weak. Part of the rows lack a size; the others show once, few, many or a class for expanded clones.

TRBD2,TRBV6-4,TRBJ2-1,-,TGTGCCAGCAGTGACCTAGCGGGGGGCAATGAGCAGTTCTTC,CASSDLAGGNEQFF
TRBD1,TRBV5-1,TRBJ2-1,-,TGCGCCAGCAGCTTAGGGACAGGGGAAAGGGATGAGCAGTTCTTC,CASSLGTGERDEQFF
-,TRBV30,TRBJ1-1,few,TGTGCCTGGAGTTCATCAGACAGTAGGGCTTTCTTT,CAWSSSDSRAFF
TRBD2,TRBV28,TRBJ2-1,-,TGTGCCAGCAGTCCCCTAGCGGGAGGGATTGAGCAGTTCTTC,CASSPLAGGIEQFF
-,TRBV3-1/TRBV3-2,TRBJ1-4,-,TGTGCCAGCAGCTACGGGGGATTTTTT,CASSYGGFF
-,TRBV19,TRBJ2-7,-,TGTGCCAGTAGTATTCAGCGGAGCCATTACGAGCAGTACTTC,CASSIQRSHYEQYF
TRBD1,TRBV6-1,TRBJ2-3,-,TGTGCCAGCAGTGAGAGGGACAGGGGCACAGATACGCAGTATTTT,CASSERDRGTDTQYF
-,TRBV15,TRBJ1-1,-,TGTGCCACCAGCCCAGGGACATTAGGGACTGAAGCTTTCTTT,CATSPGTLGTEAFF
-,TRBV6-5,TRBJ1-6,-,TGTGCCAGCAGTTACTCGATCCCAAGAGAATCACCCCTCCACTTT,CASSYSIPRESPLHF
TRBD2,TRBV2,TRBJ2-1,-,TGTGCCAGCATTCCGCTAGCGGGAGCGGGAGGAAATGAGCAGTTCTTC,CASIPLAGAGGNEQFF
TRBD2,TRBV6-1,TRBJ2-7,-,TGTGCCAGCAGTCCCCGCGGACTAGCGGTATACGAGCAGTACTTC,CASSPRGLAVYEQYF
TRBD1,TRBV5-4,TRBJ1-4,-,TGTGCCAGCAGCAAGACGACAGGGAATAATGAAAAACTGTTTTTT,CASSKTTGNNEKLFF
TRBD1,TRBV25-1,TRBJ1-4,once,TGTGCCAGCAGGGGGACAGGTAGTGAAAAACTGTTTTTT,CASRGTGSEKLFF
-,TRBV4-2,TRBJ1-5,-,TGTGCCAGCAGCCAAGACAGGTTTAATCAGCCCCAGCATTTT,CASSQDRFNQPQHF
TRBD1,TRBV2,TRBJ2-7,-,TGTGCCGTCACAGGGGTTCTAGGGGAGCAGTACTTC,CAVTGVLGEQYF
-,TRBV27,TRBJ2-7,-,TGTGCCAGCAGTTTCGACAGGACTTCCTACGAGCAGTACTTC,CASSFDRTSYEQYF
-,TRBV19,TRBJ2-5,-,TGTGCCAGTAGCGCCCAGGGTGTGAAGACCCAGTACTTC,CASSAQGVKTQYF